This T cell receptor beta chain was identified in a study of blood T cell repertoires in COVID-19 (dated by TCRdb to about 2020). About the full investigation: The collaborator samples originated in the United States, Italy and Spain and spanned the acute and convalescent phases of COVID-19. The prospective study material was composed of cDNA or gDNA derived from T cells, B-cell-depleted T cells, or PBMCs. Samples were obtained from the ongoing ImmuneRACE study (first 160 participants) and from 1,254 subjects provided by 6 global collaborators. The dataset comprised deeply sampled blood TCRbeta repertoires from subjects exposed to, actively infected with, or recovered from COVID-19. Where HLA class I and class II types were available, the types were taken from metadata supplied by the sample provider, not from assay-based typing. A freely available public database, intended as a resource for researchers studying the immune response to SARS-CoV-2, is where the repertoires were released. Sample metadata almost always included a de-identified subject ID, COVID-19 status, age in years and sex.

Whole blood was collected in K2EDTA tubes by collaborating institutions according to the institutions' own protocols. For TCRbeta analysis, collaborators shipped samples as frozen whole blood, isolated PBMCs, or DNA extracted from either of those sample types. Comment on this clone: Its antigen is unknown. No base qualities exist here, and no much larger clone lies one base off it.

TCRbeta CDR3 regions were amplified from genomic DNA by means of the immunoSEQ Assay, a bias-controlled multiplex PCR. The authors' analysis ran thus. Nucleated cell counts per sample were estimated from amplification of reference gene primers within the assay. Sequence reads were collapsed and filtered to measure the absolute abundance of every unique TCRbeta CDR3 rearrangement. For each sample, productive Simpson clonality was calculated as the square root of Simpson's diversity index over productive rearrangements. This is the immuneACCESS table as TCRdb keeps it, with only in-frame sequences that have V and J called. A part of the clones is gone; compared with another copy, unresolved V genes explain less than half, and the rest is unexplained. V and J calls and clone size come straight from that table; D and trimming were deduced from the DNA. This sample has tens of thousands of clones in its table, and around 67% of those were observed once. The top ten clonotypes cover 2.5% to 3% of the sample.

Results and caveats for the whole study, not just this receptor: Clinical and demographic metadata were provided uncurated, with the amount varying by source and participant.

The specimen was peripheral blood. The receptor's source is a human donor with acute or convalescent COVID-19. The donor label of this sample is uncertain.

The CDR3: CASAHQEGEQFF. The sequenced DNA is TGTGCTAGTGCCCACCAGGAGGGTGAGCAGTTCTTC. The receptor chain draws on TRBV12-5 and TRBJ2-1; perhaps TRBD2 is the D gene, with 6 bases matching. V is cut by 7 bases and J by 9 bases, and the space between the germline ends is 13 bases. CDR1 LGHNT and CDR2 FRNRAP are derived from the germline V gene. The CDR3 measures 12 amino acids from cysteine to phenylalanine. The only DNA kept is the CDR3, 36 bases in frame from the first base.